This TCR beta chain was observed in a study of OX40 agonist ivuxolimab in advanced cancers. Clones were sequenced by immunoSEQ multiplex PCR, and TCRdb holds only the in-frame ones, with some missing. This sample yields about 14,000 clones, of which over 75% are seen a single time; roughly 14% belongs to the top ten. Study observations and caveats: Patients with a partial response at 0.1-3.0 mg/kg had among the lowest clonal expansion. CD8+ T cells (on average) carried more expanded clones than CD4+ T cells. CD4+ and CD8+ blood T cells expanded clonally by week 6 at 0.1 to 3.0 mg/kg.

Turning to this clone: Antigen specificity is unknown.

The germline V gene has CDR1 SNHLY and CDR2 FYNNEI. Trimming took 11 bases from V and 8 from J, leaving 18 bases between them. This CDR3 has 12 residues. This clonotype was sampled from an adult with an advanced solid tumor such as melanoma, head and neck, liver or kidney cancer. The material was CD4+ or CD8+ T cells sorted from blood, obtained in a trial of the OX40 agonist ivuxolimab. The V and J genes are TRBV2 and TRBJ1-1; no clear D. CDR3 in DNA: TGTGCCTTTCACCCCATCTCGGGGGAAGCTTTCTTT. Amino acids: CAFHPISGEAFF.